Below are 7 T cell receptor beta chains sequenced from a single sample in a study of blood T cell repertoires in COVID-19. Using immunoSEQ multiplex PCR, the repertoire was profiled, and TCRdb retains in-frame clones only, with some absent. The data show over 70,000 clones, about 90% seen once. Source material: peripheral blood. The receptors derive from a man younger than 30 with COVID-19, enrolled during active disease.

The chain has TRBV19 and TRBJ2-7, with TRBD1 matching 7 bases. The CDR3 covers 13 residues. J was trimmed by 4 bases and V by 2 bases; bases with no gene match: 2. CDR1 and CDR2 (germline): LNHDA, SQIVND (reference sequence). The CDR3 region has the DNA TGTGCCAGTAGTATATCGGACAGGTACGAGCAGTACTTC. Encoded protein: CASSISDRYEQYF.

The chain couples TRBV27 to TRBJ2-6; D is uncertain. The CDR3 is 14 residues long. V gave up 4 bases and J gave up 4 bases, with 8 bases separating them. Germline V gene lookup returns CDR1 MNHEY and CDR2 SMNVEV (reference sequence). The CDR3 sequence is CASSSPLGANVLTF. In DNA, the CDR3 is TGTGCCAGCAGTTCGCCCCTAGGGGCCAACGTCCTGACTTTC.

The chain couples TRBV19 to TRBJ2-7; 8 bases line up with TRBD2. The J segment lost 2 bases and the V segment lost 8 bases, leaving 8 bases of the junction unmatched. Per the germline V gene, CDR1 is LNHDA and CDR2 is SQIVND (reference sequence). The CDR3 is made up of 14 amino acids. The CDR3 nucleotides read TGTGCCAGTTATAGCGGGAAGGCGCCCTACGAGCAGTACTTC. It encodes CASYSGKAPYEQYF.

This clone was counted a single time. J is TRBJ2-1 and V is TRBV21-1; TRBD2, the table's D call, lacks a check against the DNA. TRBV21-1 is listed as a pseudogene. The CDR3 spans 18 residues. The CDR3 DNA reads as TGTGCCAGCAGCAAAGGAAGAAAGTTAGCGGGAGGGCCTAATGAGCAGTTCTTC. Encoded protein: CASSKGRKLAGGPNEQFF.

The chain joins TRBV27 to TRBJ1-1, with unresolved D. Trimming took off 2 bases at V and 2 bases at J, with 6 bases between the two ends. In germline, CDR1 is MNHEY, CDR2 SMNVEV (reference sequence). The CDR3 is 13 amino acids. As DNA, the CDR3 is TGTGCCAGCAGTTTAGGCAGAAACACTGAAGCTTTCTTT. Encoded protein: CASSLGRNTEAFF.

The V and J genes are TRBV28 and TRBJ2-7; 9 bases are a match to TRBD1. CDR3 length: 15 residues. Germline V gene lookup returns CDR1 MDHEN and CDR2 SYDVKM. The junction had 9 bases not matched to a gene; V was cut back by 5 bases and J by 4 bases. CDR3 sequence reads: CASSRLGQGGYEQYF. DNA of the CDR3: TGTGCCAGCAGTCGCCTGGGACAGGGTGGGTACGAGCAGTACTTC.

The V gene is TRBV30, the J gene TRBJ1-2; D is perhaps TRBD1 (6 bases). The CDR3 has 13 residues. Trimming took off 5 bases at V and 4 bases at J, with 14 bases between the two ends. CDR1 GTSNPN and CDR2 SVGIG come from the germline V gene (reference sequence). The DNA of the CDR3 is TGTGCCTGGGGGCGGGGGGGCGGCTATGGCTACACCTTC. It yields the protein CAWGRGGGYGYTF.